This T cell receptor beta chain came from a study of blood T cell repertoires in COVID-19. Turning to the study itself: Whether acute or convalescent, the COVID-19 samples came from the United States, Italy and Spain. Nucleic acid was either cDNA or gDNA, and it came from T cells, B-cell-depleted T cells, or PBMCs.

Germline assignment: CDR1 LNHDA and CDR2 SQIVND (reference sequence). The CDR3 has 14 residues. V gave up 6 bases and J gave up 4 bases, with 15 bases separating them. In the original processing: Reference gene primers were amplified, and this amplification served to estimate nucleated cell counts. Clones were sequenced by immunoSEQ multiplex PCR, and TCRdb holds only the in-frame ones, with some missing. V, J and clone size are those of that table, while D and trimming were read from the DNA. The sample contains 45,000 to 65,000 clones, around 90% of which appear only once. This TCR came from a human donor in a cohort sampled during active COVID-19. The sample consisted of peripheral blood. The gene calls are TRBV19 and TRBJ2-5; D is possibly TRBD1 (7 bases). CDR3 bases: TGTGCCAGTAGCCCACAGGGGAGGACAGAGACCCAGTACTTC. Amino acid sequence: CASSPQGRTETQYF.